This entry concerns a single TCR beta chain. This clonotype appeared a few times. The target of this receptor is not known. Base qualities are not provided; no much larger clone lies one nucleotide away. This record belongs to a study of T cell repertoires in cytomegalovirus infection (dated by TCRdb to between 2017 and 2020). About the study as a whole: Donor HLA type was relevant to the analysis, as public TCR beta signatures indicated carriage of CMV infection together with the matching HLA type. General conclusions and limits of the study: The ex vivo response was dominated by HLA-C-restricted CMV-specific TCR beta clonotypes, and the single most frequent clonotype in two of eight donors was supplied by these HLA-C-restricted clonotypes. In both this cohort and an independent 352-donor cohort, the cumulative frequency of public TCR beta family members distinguished carriers of CMV infection plus the relevant HLA type.

The germline V gene (reference sequence) provides CDR1 DFQATT and CDR2 SNEGSKA. The CDR3 spans 15 residues, from the cysteine through the phenylalanine. Only the CDR3 part of the read is kept: 45 bases, read in frame from the first base. Trimming accounts for 1 base at V and 4 bases at J, while the number of junction bases matched to no gene is 7. Reads for this sample came from an Illumina HiSeq 1500. In TCRdb, the public reads were trimmed at Q25 with fastp and aligned with MiXCR, with productive beta chains retained. Records with the same CDR3 protein are collapsed into one entry carrying the most frequent genes and DNA. Within this sample are about 260,000 distinct CDR3 sequences, with roughly 10% of them counted one time only. Roughly 15% of the sample goes to the ten largest clones.

The sequenced sample was PBMCs. This chain is built from TRBV20-1 and TRBJ1-1, with 9 junctional bases fitting TRBD1. This clonotype was sampled from a human donor in good health (CMV status not recorded). Some clones in this sample may be carry-over from other donors' samples. The DNA is as follows: TGCAGTGCTAGAGCTGCGGACAGGGGTAGCACTGAAGCTTTCTTT. Its protein reads: CSARAADRGSTEAFF.